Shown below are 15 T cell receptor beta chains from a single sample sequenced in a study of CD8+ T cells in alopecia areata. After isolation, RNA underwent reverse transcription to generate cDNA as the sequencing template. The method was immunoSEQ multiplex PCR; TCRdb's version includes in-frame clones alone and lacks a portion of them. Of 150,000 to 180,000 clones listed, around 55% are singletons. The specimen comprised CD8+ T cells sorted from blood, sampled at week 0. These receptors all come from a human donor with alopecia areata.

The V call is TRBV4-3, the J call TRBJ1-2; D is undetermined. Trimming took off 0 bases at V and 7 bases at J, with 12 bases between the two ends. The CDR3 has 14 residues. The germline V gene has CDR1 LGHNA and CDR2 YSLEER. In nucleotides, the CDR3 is TGCGCCAGCAGCCAAGATACCGGGGATGTTGGCTACACCTTC. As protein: CASSQDTGDVGYTF.

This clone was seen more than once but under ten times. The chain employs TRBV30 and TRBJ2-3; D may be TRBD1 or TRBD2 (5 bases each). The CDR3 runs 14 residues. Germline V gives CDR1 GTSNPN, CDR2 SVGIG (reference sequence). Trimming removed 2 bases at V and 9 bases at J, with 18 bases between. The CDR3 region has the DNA TGTGCCTGGAGTCTCCCAAGGGACGGCGAGACGCAGTATTTT. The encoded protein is CAWSLPRDGETQYF.

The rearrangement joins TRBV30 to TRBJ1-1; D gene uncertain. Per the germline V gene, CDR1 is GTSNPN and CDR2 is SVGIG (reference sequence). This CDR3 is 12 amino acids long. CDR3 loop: CAIAVSNTEAFF. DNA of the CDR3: TGTGCTATAGCGGTCAGCAACACTGAAGCTTTCTTT.

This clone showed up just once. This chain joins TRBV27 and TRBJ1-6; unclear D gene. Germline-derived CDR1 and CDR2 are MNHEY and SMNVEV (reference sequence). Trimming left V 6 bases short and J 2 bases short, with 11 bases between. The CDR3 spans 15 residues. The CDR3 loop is CASRGGGPYNSPLHF. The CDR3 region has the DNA TGTGCCAGCAGGGGAGGTGGGCCCTATAATTCACCCCTCCACTTT.

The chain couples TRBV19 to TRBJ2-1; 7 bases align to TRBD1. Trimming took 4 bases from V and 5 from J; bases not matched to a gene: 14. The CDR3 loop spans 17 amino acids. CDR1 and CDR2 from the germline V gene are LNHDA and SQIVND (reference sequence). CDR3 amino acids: CASSNSLGQNNDNEQFF. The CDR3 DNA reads TGTGCCAGTAGTAACAGCTTGGGACAGAATAATGACAATGAGCAGTTCTTC.

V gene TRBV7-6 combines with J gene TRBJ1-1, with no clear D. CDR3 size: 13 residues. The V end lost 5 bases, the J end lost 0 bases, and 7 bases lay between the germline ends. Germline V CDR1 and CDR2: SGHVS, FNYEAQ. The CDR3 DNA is TGTGCCAGCAGCCGGGCCTTGAACACTGAAGCTTTCTTT. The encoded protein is CASSRALNTEAFF. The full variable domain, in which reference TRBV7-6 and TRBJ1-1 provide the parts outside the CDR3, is GAGVSQSPRYKVTKRGQDVALRCDPISGHVSLYWYRQALGQGPEFLTYFNYEAQQDKSGLPNDRFSAERPEGSISTLTIQRTEQRDSAMYRCASSRALNTEAFFGQGTRLTVV.

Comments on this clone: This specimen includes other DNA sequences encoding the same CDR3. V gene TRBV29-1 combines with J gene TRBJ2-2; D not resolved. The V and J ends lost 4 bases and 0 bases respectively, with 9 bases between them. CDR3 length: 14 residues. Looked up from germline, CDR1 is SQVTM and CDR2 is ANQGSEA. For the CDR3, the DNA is TGCAGCGTTGTGGGTCAGTCGAACACCGGGGAGCTGTTTTTT. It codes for CSVVGQSNTGELFF.

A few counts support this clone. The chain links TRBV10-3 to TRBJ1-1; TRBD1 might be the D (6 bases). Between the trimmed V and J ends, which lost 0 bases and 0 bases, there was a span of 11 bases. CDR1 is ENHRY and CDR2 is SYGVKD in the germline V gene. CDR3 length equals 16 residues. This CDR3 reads CAISESLGQLNTEAFF. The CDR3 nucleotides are TGTGCCATCAGTGAGTCGTTGGGACAACTGAACACTGAAGCTTTCTTT.

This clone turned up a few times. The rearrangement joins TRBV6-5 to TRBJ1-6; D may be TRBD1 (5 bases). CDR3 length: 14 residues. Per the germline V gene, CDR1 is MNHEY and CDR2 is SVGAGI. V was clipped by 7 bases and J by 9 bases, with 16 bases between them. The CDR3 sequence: CASNTRGSGSPLHF. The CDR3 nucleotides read TGTGCCAGCAACACCCGGGGGAGTGGTTCACCCCTCCACTTT.

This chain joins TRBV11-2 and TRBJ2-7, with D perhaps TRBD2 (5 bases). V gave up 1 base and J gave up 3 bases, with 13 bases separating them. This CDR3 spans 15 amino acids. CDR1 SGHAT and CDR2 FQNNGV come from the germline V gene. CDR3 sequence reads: CASSLGRGFIYEQYF. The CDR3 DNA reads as TGTGCCAGCAGCTTAGGTCGGGGTTTTATCTACGAGCAGTACTTC.

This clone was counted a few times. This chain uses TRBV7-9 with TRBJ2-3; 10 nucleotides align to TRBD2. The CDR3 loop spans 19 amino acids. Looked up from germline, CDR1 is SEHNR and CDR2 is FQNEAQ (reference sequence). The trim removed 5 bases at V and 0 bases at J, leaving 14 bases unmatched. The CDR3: CASSLFLAGAFTSTDTQYF. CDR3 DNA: TGTGCCAGCAGCCTCTTTCTAGCGGGGGCTTTCACTAGCACAGATACGCAGTATTTT. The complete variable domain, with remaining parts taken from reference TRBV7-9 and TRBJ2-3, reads DTGVSQNPRHKITKRGQNVTFRCDPISEHNRLYWYRQTLGQGPEFLTYFQNEAQLEKSRLLSDRFSAERPKGSFSTLEIQRTEQGDSAMYLCASSLFLAGAFTSTDTQYFGPGTRLTVL.

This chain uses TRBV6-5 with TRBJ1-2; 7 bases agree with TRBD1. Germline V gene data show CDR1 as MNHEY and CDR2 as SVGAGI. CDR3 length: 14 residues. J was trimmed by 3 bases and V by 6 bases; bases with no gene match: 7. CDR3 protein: CASSIGTDYYGYTF. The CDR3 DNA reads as TGTGCCAGCAGCATTGGGACAGATTACTATGGCTACACCTTC.

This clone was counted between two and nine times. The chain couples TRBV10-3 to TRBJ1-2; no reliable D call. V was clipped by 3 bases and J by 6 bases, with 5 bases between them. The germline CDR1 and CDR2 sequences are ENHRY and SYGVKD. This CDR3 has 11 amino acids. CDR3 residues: CAISDQDGYTF. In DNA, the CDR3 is TGTGCCATCAGTGATCAGGATGGCTACACCTTC.

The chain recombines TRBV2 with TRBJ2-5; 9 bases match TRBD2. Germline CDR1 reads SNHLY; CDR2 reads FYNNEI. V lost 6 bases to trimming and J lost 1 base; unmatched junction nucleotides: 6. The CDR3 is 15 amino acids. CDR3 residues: CASRASGVLQETQYF. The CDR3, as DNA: TGTGCCAGCAGGGCTAGCGGGGTTCTCCAAGAGACCCAGTACTTC.

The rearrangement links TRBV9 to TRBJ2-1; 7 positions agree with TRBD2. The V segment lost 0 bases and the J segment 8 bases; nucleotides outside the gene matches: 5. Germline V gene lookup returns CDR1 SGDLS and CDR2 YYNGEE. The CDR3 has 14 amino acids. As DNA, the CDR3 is TGTGCCAGCAGCGTAGGGGGAGGGGTCCATGAGCAGTTCTTC. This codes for CASSVGGGVHEQFF.